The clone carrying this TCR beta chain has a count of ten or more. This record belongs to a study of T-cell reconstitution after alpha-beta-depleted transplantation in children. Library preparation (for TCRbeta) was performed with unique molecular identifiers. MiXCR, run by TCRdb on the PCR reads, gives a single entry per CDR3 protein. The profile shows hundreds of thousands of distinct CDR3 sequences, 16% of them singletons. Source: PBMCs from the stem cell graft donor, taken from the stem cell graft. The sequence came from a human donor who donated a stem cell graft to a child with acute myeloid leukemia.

The CDR3 bases are TGTGCCAGCAGCTTAGCGAAGGGGAAAGCTTTCTTT. Its translation: CASSLAKGKAFF. The rearrangement links TRBV7-6 to TRBJ1-1; D may be TRBD1 (5 bases). CDR1 SGHVS and CDR2 FNYEAQ come from the germline V gene. The CDR3 is 12 amino acids. V was pared by 0 bases and J by 9 bases, with 8 bases between.